This T cell receptor (beta chain) stems from a study of cytomegalovirus exposure and HLA in healthy donors. The CDR3 extends over 15 amino acids. Unmatched junction bases numbered 1, after V lost 2 bases and J lost 0 bases. The germline gives CDR1 MNHEY, CDR2 SMNVEV (reference sequence). Generated by immunoSEQ multiplex PCR, the TCRdb table keeps only in-frame clones and is missing some. The data show about 240,000 clones, around 85% seen once. The chain links TRBV27 to TRBJ1-5, with 7 bases aligning to TRBD1. This clonotype was sampled from a woman aged 30 to 39 in good health and CMV-seropositive. Source material: PBMCs. CDR3 loop: CASSLNRGSNQPQHF. The CDR3 DNA reads TGTGCCAGCAGTTTAAACAGGGGTAGCAATCAGCCCCAGCATTTT.